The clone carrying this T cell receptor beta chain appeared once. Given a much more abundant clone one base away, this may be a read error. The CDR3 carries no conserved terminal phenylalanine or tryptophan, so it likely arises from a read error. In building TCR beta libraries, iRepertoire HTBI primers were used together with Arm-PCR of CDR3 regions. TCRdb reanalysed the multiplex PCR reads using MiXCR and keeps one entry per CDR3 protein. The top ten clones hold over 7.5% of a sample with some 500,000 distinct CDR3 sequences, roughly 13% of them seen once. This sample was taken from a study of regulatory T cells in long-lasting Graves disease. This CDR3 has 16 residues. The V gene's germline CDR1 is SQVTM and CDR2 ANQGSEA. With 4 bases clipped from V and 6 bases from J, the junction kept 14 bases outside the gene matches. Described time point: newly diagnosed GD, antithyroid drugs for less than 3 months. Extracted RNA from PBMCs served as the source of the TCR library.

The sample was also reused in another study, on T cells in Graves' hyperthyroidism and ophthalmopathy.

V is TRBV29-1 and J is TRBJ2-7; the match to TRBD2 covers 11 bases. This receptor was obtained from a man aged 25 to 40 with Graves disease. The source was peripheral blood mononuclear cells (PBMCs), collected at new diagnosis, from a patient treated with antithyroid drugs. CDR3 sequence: CSVAVRVLAGVGEQYI. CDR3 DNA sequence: TGCAGCGTTGCCGTCCGGGTACTAGCGGGAGTTGGCGAGCAGTACATC.